This T cell receptor beta chain comes out of a study of T cells after posttransplantation cyclophosphamide. General study points: Tissue-infiltrating T cells from skin or gut overlapped little with blood T cells. Later post-transplant blood repertoires were often dominated by donor CD8+ memory clones.

TCRdb's copy holds only in-frame clones and misses some; the assay was immunoSEQ multiplex PCR. The sample lists some 37,000 clones, none appearing once, the ten largest making up approximately 1.1%. On this clone: As yet, its antigen is unknown.

From germline, CDR1 is SGHAT and CDR2 FQNNGV. The CDR3 spans 15 residues. Trimming stripped 4 bases from V and 3 bases from J, with 14 bases between. This sequence was found in a girl aged 5-17 years in good health, CMV-negative, and a related stem cell transplant donor. The rearrangement joins TRBV11-2 to TRBJ2-3; maybe TRBD2 (6 bases). Sequenced: PBMCs. As DNA, the CDR3 is TGTGCCAGCAGCTCCTGGGGGGATAGAACAGATACGCAGTATTTT. Amino acid sequence: CASSSWGDRTDTQYF. Drawing the rest from reference TRBV11-2 and TRBJ2-3, the complete variable domain is EAGVAQSPRYKIIEKRQSVAFWCNPISGHATLYWYQQILGQGPKLLIQFQNNGVVDDSQLPKDRFSAERLKGVDSTLKIQPAKLEDSAVYLCASSSWGDRTDTQYFGPGTRLTVL.